This section outlines one T cell receptor (beta chain) sequence together with its context. The CDR3 contains 16 residues. Trimming cost V 2 bases and J 0 bases; bases outside gene matches: 4. The germline V gene encodes CDR1 SGHRS and CDR2 YFSETQ. The data stem from a study of blood T cell repertoires in COVID-19. In the authors' methods: Estimation of nucleated cell counts relied on the amplification of reference gene primers. Clones were read by immunoSEQ multiplex PCR, and TCRdb kept only the in-frame ones, dropping some. V, J and clone size are those of that table, while D and trimming were read from the DNA. This repertoire shows approximately 340,000 clones, 87% found once; its top ten account for approximately 9.3%.

This TCR was sampled from a man aged 25-40 years with COVID-19, enrolled during active disease. The specimen was peripheral blood. The gene calls are TRBV5-1 and TRBJ2-2; TRBD1 aligns across 7 bases. The CDR3 loop reads CASSFRTGANTGELFF. CDR3 bases: TGCGCCAGCAGCTTTCGGACAGGAGCGAACACCGGGGAGCTGTTTTTT.